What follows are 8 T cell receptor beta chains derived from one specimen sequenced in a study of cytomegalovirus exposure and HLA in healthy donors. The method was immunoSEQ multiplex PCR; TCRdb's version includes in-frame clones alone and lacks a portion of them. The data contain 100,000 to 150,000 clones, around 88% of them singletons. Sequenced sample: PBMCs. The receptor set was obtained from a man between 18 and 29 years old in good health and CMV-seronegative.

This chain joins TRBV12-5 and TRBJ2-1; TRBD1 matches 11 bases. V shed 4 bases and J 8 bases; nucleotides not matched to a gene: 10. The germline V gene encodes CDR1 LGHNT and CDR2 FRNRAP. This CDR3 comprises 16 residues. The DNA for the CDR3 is TGTGCTAGTGGTTCGCCCGGGACAGGGGGTATGTATGAGCAGTTCTTC. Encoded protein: CASGSPGTGGMYEQFF.

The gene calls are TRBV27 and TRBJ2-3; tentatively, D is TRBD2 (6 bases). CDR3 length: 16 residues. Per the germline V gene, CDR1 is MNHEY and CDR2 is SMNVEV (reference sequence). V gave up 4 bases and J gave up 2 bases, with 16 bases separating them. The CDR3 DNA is TGTGCCAGCAGTTCCCCGGGACGGGAGCACACAGATACGCAGTATTTT. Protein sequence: CASSSPGREHTDTQYF.

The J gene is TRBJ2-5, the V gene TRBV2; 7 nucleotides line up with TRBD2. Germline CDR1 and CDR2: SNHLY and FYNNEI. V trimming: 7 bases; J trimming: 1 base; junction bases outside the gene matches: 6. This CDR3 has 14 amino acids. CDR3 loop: CASIPRGIQETQYF. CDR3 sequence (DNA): TGTGCCAGCATCCCGCGGGGGATCCAAGAGACCCAGTACTTC.

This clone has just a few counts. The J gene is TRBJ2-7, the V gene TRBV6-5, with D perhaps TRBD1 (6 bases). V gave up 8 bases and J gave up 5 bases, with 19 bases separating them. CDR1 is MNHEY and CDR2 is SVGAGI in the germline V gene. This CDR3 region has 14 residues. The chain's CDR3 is CASRRGKRSHEQYF. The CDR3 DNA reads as TGTGCCAGCCGAAGGGGGAAGAGATCTCACGAGCAGTACTTC.

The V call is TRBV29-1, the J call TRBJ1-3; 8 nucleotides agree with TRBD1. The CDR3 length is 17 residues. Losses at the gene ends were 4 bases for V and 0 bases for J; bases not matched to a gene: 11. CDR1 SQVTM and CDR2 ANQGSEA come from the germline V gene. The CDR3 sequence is CSVVQAQGGPSGNTIYF. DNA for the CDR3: TGCAGCGTTGTACAGGCACAGGGGGGCCCCTCTGGAAACACCATATATTTT.

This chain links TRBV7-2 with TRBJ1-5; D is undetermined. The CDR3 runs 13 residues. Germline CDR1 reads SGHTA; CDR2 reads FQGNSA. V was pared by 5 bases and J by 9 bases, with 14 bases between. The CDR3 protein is CASSPTNSWPQHF. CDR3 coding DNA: TGTGCCAGCAGCCCTACTAACTCGTGGCCCCAGCATTTT.

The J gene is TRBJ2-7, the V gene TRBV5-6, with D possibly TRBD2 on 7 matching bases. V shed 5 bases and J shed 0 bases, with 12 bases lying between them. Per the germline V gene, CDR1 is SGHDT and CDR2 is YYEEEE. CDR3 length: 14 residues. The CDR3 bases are TGTGCCAGCAGGACGAGGGGGGGCTCCTACGAGCAGTACTTC. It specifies CASRTRGGSYEQYF.

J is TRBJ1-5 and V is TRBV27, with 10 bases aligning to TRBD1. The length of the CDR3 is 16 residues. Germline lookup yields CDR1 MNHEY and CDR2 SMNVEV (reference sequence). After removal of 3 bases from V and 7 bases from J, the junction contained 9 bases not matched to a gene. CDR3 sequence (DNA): TGTGCCAGCAGTTTGGGCCGGGACAGGGGTGGACAGCCCCAGCATTTT. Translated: CASSLGRDRGGQPQHF.